The sequence of this T cell receptor (beta chain) was determined in a study of blood T cells in healthy people across ages. In terms of origin and age, donors were healthy Caucasian individuals from Russia aged about 6 to 90. For every donor, a draw yielded approximately 9.8 milliliters of peripheral blood. Primed by a sample-barcoded 5' primer and a J-beta primer mix, a second PCR proceeded for about 7 to 11 cycles. MiXCR, run by TCRdb on the 5' RACE reads, gives a single entry per CDR3 protein. Among 550,000 to 650,000 distinct CDR3 sequences listed, approximately 30% were seen once. V dropped 2 bases and J dropped 0 bases, with 19 bases sitting between them. This CDR3 is 17 amino acids long. Looked up from germline, CDR1 is DFQATT and CDR2 is SNEGSKA (reference sequence).

The TCR originated in a woman aged 80 or over in good health. This chain uses TRBV20-1 with TRBJ1-1; D ambiguous. The sequencing sample was made of blood. Here the CDR3 reads CSARNTGRNLMNTEAFF. CDR3 coding DNA: TGCAGTGCTAGAAACACCGGACGTAACCTGATGAACACTGAAGCTTTCTTT.